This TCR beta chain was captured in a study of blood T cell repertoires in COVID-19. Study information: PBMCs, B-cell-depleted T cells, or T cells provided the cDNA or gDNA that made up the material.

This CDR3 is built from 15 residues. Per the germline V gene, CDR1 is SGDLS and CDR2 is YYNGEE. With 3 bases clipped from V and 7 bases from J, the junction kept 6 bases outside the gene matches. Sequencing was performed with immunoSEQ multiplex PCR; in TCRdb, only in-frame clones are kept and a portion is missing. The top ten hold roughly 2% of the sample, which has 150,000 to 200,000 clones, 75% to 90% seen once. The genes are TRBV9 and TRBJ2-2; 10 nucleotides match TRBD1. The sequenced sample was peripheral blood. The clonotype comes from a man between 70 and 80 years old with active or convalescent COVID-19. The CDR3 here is CASSARQGAGGELFF. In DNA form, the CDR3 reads TGTGCCAGCAGCGCCCGACAGGGGGCGGGCGGGGAGCTGTTTTTT.